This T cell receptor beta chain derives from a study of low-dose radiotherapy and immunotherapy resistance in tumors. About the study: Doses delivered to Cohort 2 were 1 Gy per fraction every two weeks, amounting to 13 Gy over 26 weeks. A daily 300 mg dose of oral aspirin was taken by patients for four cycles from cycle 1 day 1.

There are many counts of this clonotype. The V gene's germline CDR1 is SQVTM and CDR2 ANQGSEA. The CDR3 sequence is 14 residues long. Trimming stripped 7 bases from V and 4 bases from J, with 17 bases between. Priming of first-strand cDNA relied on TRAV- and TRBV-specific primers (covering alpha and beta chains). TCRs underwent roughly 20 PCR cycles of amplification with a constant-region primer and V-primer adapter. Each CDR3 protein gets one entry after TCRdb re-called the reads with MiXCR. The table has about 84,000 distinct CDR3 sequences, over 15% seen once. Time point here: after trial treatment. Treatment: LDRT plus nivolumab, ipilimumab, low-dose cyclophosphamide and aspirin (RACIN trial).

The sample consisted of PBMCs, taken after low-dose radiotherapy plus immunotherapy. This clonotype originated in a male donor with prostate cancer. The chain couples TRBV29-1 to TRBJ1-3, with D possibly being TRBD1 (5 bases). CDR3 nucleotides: TGCAGCGCGTCGTCAGGGTTGTCAGGAAACACCATATATTTT. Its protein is CSASSGLSGNTIYF.